This T cell receptor (beta chain) stems from a study of blood T cell repertoires in COVID-19. Original methodology: Estimates of nucleated cell counts were drawn from the amplification of reference gene primers. TCRdb keeps only in-frame clones here, not all; method: immunoSEQ multiplex PCR. V and J calls and clone size come straight from that table; D and trimming were deduced from the DNA. The sample holds 250,000 to 350,000 clones, approximately 83% seen once. The ends were cut back, 4 bases at V and 4 bases at J, with 12 bases in the middle. Per germline, CDR1 SGHDT and CDR2 YYEEEE. This CDR3 contains 13 residues.

This chain links TRBV5-6 with TRBJ2-7, with D maybe TRBD1 (5 bases). The sample taken for sequencing was peripheral blood. This TCR was sampled from a woman in her thirties who had recovered from COVID-19. DNA of the CDR3: TGTGCCAGCAGCCGACAGCGAATTTACGAGCAGTACTTC. Translating gives CASSRQRIYEQYF. The entire variable domain, with the rest obtained from reference TRBV5-6 and TRBJ2-7, is as follows: DAGVTQSPTHLIKTRGQQVTLRCSPKSGHDTVSWYQQALGQGPQFIFQYYEEEERQRGNFPDRFSGHQFPNYSSELNVNALLLGDSALYLCASSRQRIYEQYFGPGTRLTVT.